The T cell receptor (beta chain) under discussion was sequenced for a study of cytomegalovirus exposure and HLA in healthy donors. The ends were cut back, 0 bases at V and 5 bases at J, with 9 bases in the middle. The CDR3 sequence is 13 residues long. Germline CDR1 and CDR2: SGHRS and YFSETQ. As to this clone: The antigen is unknown.

Both 60 Vbeta primers and 13 Jbeta primers went into the PCR. Clones were read by immunoSEQ multiplex PCR, and TCRdb kept only the in-frame ones, dropping some. The data show under 140,000 clones, roughly 84% seen once. Study-wide results and caveats: The authors assumed roughly uniform sequencing depth across donors for presence/absence analyses. Exclusion as indistinguishable affected some V segments, including TRBV6-2 and TRBV6-3.

The sample taken for sequencing was PBMCs. This rearrangement joins TRBV5-1 to TRBJ2-7, with a possible D match to TRBD1 (5 bases). The receptor comes from a man aged 25-40 years in good health and CMV-seropositive. The DNA of the CDR3 is TGCGCCAGCAGCTTGGACAGGTTTGACGAGCAGTACTTC. Translation: CASSLDRFDEQYF.